These 23 T cell receptor beta chains share one sample of origin, sequenced in a study of shared clonotypes between healthy human individuals. The method was immunoSEQ multiplex PCR; TCRdb's version includes in-frame clones alone and lacks a portion of them. The sample lists 2,500,000 or so clones; approximately 90% were seen once. Sequencing was performed on naive CD4+ T cells sorted from blood. The subset: CD45RA+ positively selected. These receptors were taken from a man younger than 35 in good health.

V gene TRBV12-5 combines with J gene TRBJ1-2; D unresolved. The CDR3 sequence is 18 residues long. From germline, CDR1 is LGHNT and CDR2 FRNRAP. Trimming took off 0 bases at V and 4 bases at J, with 21 bases between the two ends. The CDR3 spells CASGLVREMEGIAYGYTF. CDR3 DNA: TGTGCTAGTGGTTTGGTACGGGAAATGGAAGGGATCGCCTATGGCTACACCTTC.

The genes are TRBV20-1 and TRBJ2-3, with a possible D match to TRBD2 (5 bases). The V and J ends lost 5 bases and 9 bases respectively, with 12 bases between them. The CDR3 runs 11 residues. Germline CDR1 reads DFQATT; CDR2 reads SNEGSKA (reference sequence). CDR3 protein: CSAPDYPTQYF. CDR3 in DNA: TGCAGTGCTCCCGACTACCCAACGCAGTATTTT.

The chain links TRBV6-4 to TRBJ1-6; D is unresolved. The V and J ends lost 6 bases and 7 bases respectively, with 16 bases between them. The CDR3 consists of 15 residues. The germline gives CDR1 MRHNA, CDR2 SNTAGT. CDR3 nucleotide sequence: TGTGCCAGCAGGGAAACGCTACACCCCAATTCACCCCTCCACTTT. Protein product: CASRETLHPNSPLHF.

The rearrangement joins TRBV6-5 to TRBJ1-5; D remains unclear. V was cut by 6 bases and J by 0 bases, with 12 bases left in between. The CDR3 is 15 residues long. The germline CDR1 and CDR2 sequences are MNHEY and SVGAGI. CDR3 in amino acids: CASRAVWGSNQPQHF. DNA for the CDR3: TGTGCCAGCAGGGCCGTGTGGGGTAGCAATCAGCCCCAGCATTTT.

The chain uses TRBV9 and TRBJ2-7, with D perhaps TRBD1 or TRBD2 (5 bases each). V lost 0 bases to trimming and J lost 4 bases, with 11 bases between them. Germline lookup yields CDR1 SGDLS and CDR2 YYNGEE. CDR3 length: 14 amino acids. The DNA of the CDR3 is TGTGCCAGCAGCGTAGGTGGCAGGGAGTACGAGCAGTACTTC. As protein: CASSVGGREYEQYF.

This clone was seen only once. The rearrangement uses TRBV7-8 and TRBJ2-1; no definite D call. Germline assignment: CDR1 SGHVS and CDR2 FQNEAQ. V lost 5 bases and J 5 bases, leaving 10 bases between the germline ends. CDR3 length: 13 amino acids. The CDR3 loop reads CASSPGRNNEQFF. CDR3 nucleotide sequence: TGTGCCAGCAGCCCCGGGCGTAACAATGAGCAGTTCTTC.

The V gene is TRBV21-1, the J gene TRBJ2-5; the table gives TRBD2 as D, unverified against the DNA. TRBV21-1 represents a pseudogene. The length of the CDR3 is 22 residues. The CDR3 bases are TGTGCCAGCAGCAACTACCCTACGGCTACTAGCGGGGGGGCCGGTTCGCGAGAGACCCAGTACTTC. Amino acids: CASSNYPTATSGGAGSRETQYF.

The chain links TRBV4-1 to TRBJ2-5, with 8 positions matching TRBD2. After removal of 5 bases from V and 5 bases from J, the junction contained 7 bases not matched to a gene. The CDR3 consists of 14 residues. Looked up from germline, CDR1 is MGHRA and CDR2 is YSYEKL. Here the CDR3 reads CASSFTSGGETQYF. For the CDR3, the DNA is TGCGCCAGCAGCTTTACTAGCGGAGGGGAGACCCAGTACTTC.

This clone occurred once. The rearrangement links TRBV5-6 to TRBJ2-1, with unresolved D. Germline V gene sequence: CDR1 SGHDT, CDR2 YYEEEE. CDR3 size: 13 residues. V was trimmed by 3 bases and J by 4 bases, leaving 8 bases between them. The CDR3 nucleotides are TGTGCCAGCAGCTACGACACTTACAATGAGCAGTTCTTC. The encoded protein is CASSYDTYNEQFF.

This rearrangement joins TRBV30 to TRBJ1-4, with 7 bases fitting TRBD1. Germline loops: CDR1 GTSNPN, CDR2 SVGIG (reference sequence). After removal of 4 bases from V and 4 bases from J, the junction contained 9 bases not matched to a gene. The CDR3 runs 15 residues. CDR3 residues: CAWISRDRNNEKLFF. The CDR3 DNA reads TGTGCCTGGATCTCTCGGGACAGAAATAATGAAAAACTGTTTTTT.

The chain links TRBV27 to TRBJ1-6; 7 bases are shared with TRBD1. V was clipped by 5 bases and J by 6 bases; unmatched bases: 4. Germline V gives CDR1 MNHEY, CDR2 SMNVEV (reference sequence). The CDR3 totals 14 residues. The CDR3 DNA reads as TGTGCCAGCAGTAACCGGGACAGTAATTCACCCCTCCACTTT. It specifies CASSNRDSNSPLHF.

This clone was observed once. Other DNA sequences in this specimen translate into the identical CDR3. The chain recombines TRBV15 with TRBJ1-2; D call uncertain. The germline gives CDR1 LNHNV, CDR2 YYDKDF (reference sequence). The CDR3 is 15 residues long. V lost 0 bases, J lost 0 bases, and 8 bases lay in between. This CDR3 is CATSREGASNYGYTF. In nucleotides, the CDR3 is TGTGCCACCAGCAGAGAGGGCGCATCTAACTATGGCTACACCTTC.

In the case of this clone: This same CDR3 is encoded by further DNA sequences in the sample. J is TRBJ2-3 and V is TRBV7-2, with D perhaps being TRBD1 or TRBD2 (5 bases each). The V end was cut by 1 base, the J end by 5 bases, with 7 bases between. The CDR3 totals 13 residues. Germline CDR1 is SGHTA and CDR2 is FQGNSA. The CDR3 coding sequence is TGTGCCAGCAGCTTAGAGAGGGGAGATACGCAGTATTTT. Residues: CASSLERGDTQYF.

This chain uses TRBV6-1 with TRBJ1-2; D is uncertain. V was cut by 3 bases and J by 0 bases, with 8 bases left in between. The CDR3 has 14 residues. CDR1 is MNHNS, CDR2 SASEGT, per germline. Here the CDR3 reads CASSDGATNYGYTF. The CDR3 DNA sequence: TGTGCCAGCAGTGATGGAGCTACTAACTATGGCTACACCTTC.

The chain combines TRBV5-1 with TRBJ1-6; no firm D call. CDR1 SGHRS and CDR2 YFSETQ come from the germline V gene. The ends were cut back, 4 bases at V and 7 bases at J, with 15 bases in the middle. The CDR3 spans 15 residues. CDR3 sequence reads: CASSTRSVGNSPLHF. Here the CDR3 DNA reads TGCGCCAGCAGCACGCGATCGGTTGGCAATTCACCCCTCCACTTT.

CDR3 sequence: CASSLRRGQGGSETQYF. CDR3 coding DNA: TGTGCCAGCAGCTTGAGGCGGGGGCAGGGGGGAAGCGAGACCCAGTACTTC. The chain couples TRBV11-3 to TRBJ2-5, with D perhaps assigned TRBD1 or TRBD2 (7 bases each). CDR1 and CDR2 (germline): SGHNT, YENEEA. The CDR3 consists of 17 residues. Trimming left V 3 bases short and J 5 bases short, with 22 bases between. The full variable domain, its missing parts supplied by reference TRBV11-3 and TRBJ2-5, is EAGVVQSPRYKIIEKKQPVAFWCNPISGHNTLYWYLQNLGQGPELLIRYENEEAVDDSQLPKDRFSAERLKGVDSTLKIQPAELGDSAVYLCASSLRRGQGGSETQYFGPGTRLLVL.

V and J are TRBV18 and TRBJ1-1; TRBD1 matches 7 bases. The CDR3 is 15 residues long. Germline lookup yields CDR1 KGHSH and CDR2 LQKENI. V lost 6 bases and J lost 0; bases outside the gene matches: 7. The CDR3 nucleotides are TGTGCCAGCTCCTTCGAGACAGGGTTGAACACTGAAGCTTTCTTT. Amino acids: CASSFETGLNTEAFF.

This chain joins TRBV6-1 and TRBJ2-6; D remains unclear. The CDR3 is 16 amino acids. Germline assignment: CDR1 MNHNS and CDR2 SASEGT. V lost 0 bases, J lost 2 bases, and 8 bases lay in between. The CDR3: CASSEASVTGANVLTF. The CDR3 DNA reads as TGTGCCAGCAGTGAAGCGAGCGTTACTGGGGCCAACGTCCTGACTTTC.

The chain employs TRBV28 and TRBJ2-7, with D uncertain. Germline V gene sequence: CDR1 MDHEN, CDR2 SYDVKM. The CDR3 runs to 13 residues. V was clipped by 5 bases and J by 3 bases, with 11 bases between them. CDR3 in amino acids: CASSTINNYEQYF. The CDR3 DNA is TGTGCCAGCAGTACCATTAACAACTACGAGCAGTACTTC.

The CDR3 DNA is TGCGCCAGCTTCCCGGGGAGGGAGCTAGGGACCCAGTACTTC. This codes for CASFPGRELGTQYF. V and J are TRBV5-1 and TRBJ2-5; 7 bases agree with TRBD2. Trimming removed 7 bases from V and 7 bases from J; junction bases left unmatched: 13. The CDR3 loop spans 14 amino acids. Germline CDR1 reads SGHRS; CDR2 reads YFSETQ. The full variable domain, completed using reference TRBV5-1 and TRBJ2-5, is KAGVTQTPRYLIKTRGQQVTLSCSPISGHRSVSWYQQTPGQGLQFLFEYFSETQRNKGNFPGRFSGRQFSNSRSEMNVSTLELGDSALYLCASFPGRELGTQYFGPGTRLLVL.

The chain combines TRBV19 with TRBJ1-2, with 7 nucleotides matching TRBD1. Germline V gives CDR1 LNHDA, CDR2 SQIVND (reference sequence). CDR3 length: 14 residues. The V gene end was trimmed by 9 bases and the J gene end by 5 bases; junction bases not matched to a gene: 12. The CDR3 region is CASRIRGQSYGYTF. Here the CDR3 DNA reads TGTGCCAGCCGTATTCGGGGACAGTCATATGGCTACACCTTC.

V usage is TRBV19 and J usage is TRBJ1-6; D is unclear. Germline V gene lookup returns CDR1 LNHDA and CDR2 SQIVND (reference sequence). This CDR3 region has 13 residues. Trimming stripped 7 bases from V and 4 bases from J, with 8 bases between. The CDR3 spells CASKEGYNSPLHF. CDR3 in DNA: TGTGCCAGTAAGGAAGGATATAATTCACCCCTCCACTTT.

The chain couples TRBV4-1 to TRBJ1-2; TRBD1 aligns across 9 bases. Germline-derived CDR1 and CDR2 are MGHRA and YSYEKL. V shed 4 bases and J 7 bases; nucleotides not matched to a gene: 10. There are 15 residues in the CDR3. CDR3 amino acids: CASSRNEGTGPGYTF. In nucleotides, the CDR3 is TGCGCCAGCAGCCGAAACGAAGGGACAGGGCCTGGCTACACCTTC.